The T cell receptor beta chain described here comes from a study of beta chain features in type 1 diabetes. Study-wide background: There were some 98 million sorted cells examined across all samples. General study results and limits: When cDNA is sequenced, cells with high TCR expression could be over-represented. All four CD4+ subsets from Type 1 diabetes patients carried moderately but significantly shorter TCRB CDR3s.

Expressed TCRB transcripts were sequenced because the isolated RNA had all been reverse transcribed beforehand. Sequenced by immunoSEQ multiplex PCR; TCRdb stores in-frame clones only, minus some. In the table there are about 160,000 clones, about 63% of which are singletons. As regards this clone: Antigen: not known. Other DNA sequences in the sample encode the same CDR3.

The CDR3 consists of 14 residues. The trim removed 4 bases at V and 3 bases at J, leaving 4 bases unmatched. Germline CDR1 is SGHRS and CDR2 is YFSETQ. V and J are TRBV5-1 and TRBJ2-3, with 8 bases fitting TRBD1. The source of this sequence is a man aged 25-40 years with type 1 diabetes. The sample consisted of naive CD4+ T cells from blood. The CDR3 DNA sequence: TGCGCCAGCAGCACCGGACAGGGAACAGATACGCAGTATTTT. This codes for CASSTGQGTDTQYF.